This T cell receptor (beta chain) was found in a study of control samples from healthy donors and cancer patients (dated by TCRdb to 2020 to 2021). V lost 8 bases and J lost 1 base, and the count of bases not matched to a germline gene is 3. The CDR1 and CDR2 encoded by the germline V gene (reference sequence) are PRHDT and FYEKMQ. The CDR3 spans 13 residues, from the cysteine through the phenylalanine. Kept here is only the CDR3 DNA, which spans 39 bases and is read in frame from base 1. Library creation used the immunoSEQ multiplex PCR assay. Not all clones reach the TCRdb copy of this immuneACCESS table, which keeps in-frame sequences only. Checked studies attribute under half of the gap to unresolved V genes and leave the rest unexplained. The sample table shows approximately 150,000 clones, and about 91% are seen once. The ten largest clones take up about 2% of the sample. With respect to this clone: Which antigen it targets is not known. No per-base quality is available; no much larger clone lies one base away.

Recombination joined TRBV13 with TRBJ2-5, with 8 bases matching TRBD1. Input material: blood. The TCR sequence derives from a woman in her thirties or forties in good health. The encoded CDR3 is CASATGGQETQYF. The nucleotides read TGTGCCAGCGCCACAGGGGGCCAAGAGACCCAGTACTTC.